These 31 T cell receptor beta chains were sequenced from one sample in a study of PD-1 blockade in classical Hodgkin lymphoma. Method: immunoSEQ multiplex PCR; TCRdb's copy keeps in-frame clones and lacks some. This sample has about 41,000 clones; around 69% occur once, and the top ten carry about 2.7%. Described time point: cycle 4 day 1 (C4D1), after 5 to 7 weeks of nivolumab. All patients relapsed after autologous stem cell transplantation, and brentuximab vedotin exposure varied. The specimen was peripheral blood mononuclear cells (PBMCs), collected before the fourth cycle of nivolumab. The receptor set was obtained from a human donor with classical Hodgkin lymphoma.

The DNA of the CDR3 is TGCGCCAGCAGCCAAGAAGGGGGGCAGCGCCAAGAGACCCAGTACTTC. It encodes CASSQEGGQRQETQYF. The chain couples TRBV4-3 to TRBJ2-5; D may match TRBD1 or TRBD2 (6 bases each). This CDR3 has 16 amino acids. Between the trimmed V and J ends, which lost 0 bases and 1 base, there was a span of 12 bases. CDR1 is LGHNA and CDR2 is YSLEER in the germline V gene.

This clone was observed a few times. The chain links TRBV6-5 to TRBJ2-7, with D possibly TRBD1 on 6 matching bases. The CDR3 covers 13 residues. Looked up from germline, CDR1 is MNHEY and CDR2 is SVGAGI. V was cut by 0 bases and J by 4 bases, with 7 bases left in between. The CDR3 DNA sequence: TGTGCCAGCAGTTACTCGACAGGTTACGAGCAGTACTTC. It is translated as CASSYSTGYEQYF.

This rearrangement joins TRBV6-5 to TRBJ1-6; TRBD1 matches 10 bases. The germline V gene has CDR1 MNHEY and CDR2 SVGAGI. V was pared by 4 bases and J by 14 bases, with 11 bases of the junction left unmatched. This CDR3 is 15 amino acids long. The CDR3 sequence is CASSLSGQGPGALHF. The CDR3 DNA follows: TGTGCCAGCAGTTTATCGGGACAGGGGCCGGGAGCCCTCCACTTT.

This clone occurred once. The chain links TRBV30 to TRBJ2-7, with D uncertain. The germline V gene encodes CDR1 GTSNPN and CDR2 SVGIG (reference sequence). V lost 5 bases and J 0 bases, leaving 8 bases between the germline ends. The CDR3 is 12 residues long. CDR3 residues: CAWSWVSYEQYF. CDR3 bases: TGTGCCTGGTCTTGGGTCTCCTACGAGCAGTACTTC.

The gene calls are TRBV29-1 and TRBJ2-1, with D uncertain. Per germline, CDR1 SQVTM and CDR2 ANQGSEA. The CDR3 covers 10 residues. Trimming took 7 bases from V and 9 from J, leaving 10 bases between them. CDR3 in amino acids: CSASFGEQFF. The CDR3 bases are TGCAGCGCTTCCTTTGGTGAGCAGTTCTTC.

This sequence joins TRBV9 and TRBJ1-2; 7 positions agree with TRBD1. V dropped 3 bases and J dropped 0; count of bases not matched to a gene: 2. Germline loops: CDR1 SGDLS, CDR2 YYNGEE. The length of the CDR3 is 14 residues. The CDR3 spells CASSAGGPNYGYTF. The CDR3 region has the DNA TGTGCCAGCAGCGCAGGGGGACCTAACTATGGCTACACCTTC.

This clone is termed medium-sized. The rearrangement uses TRBV7-9 and TRBJ1-1; perhaps TRBD1 as D (5 bases). The germline V gene encodes CDR1 SEHNR and CDR2 FQNEAQ (reference sequence). The CDR3 runs to 13 residues. The germline V and J ends were trimmed by 2 bases and 3 bases, with 7 bases remaining between them. This CDR3 is CASSLTGYTEAFF. The CDR3 DNA reads as TGTGCCAGCAGCTTAACAGGATACACTGAAGCTTTCTTT.

The chain employs TRBV7-6 and TRBJ2-5; D may be TRBD2 (7 bases). Looked up from germline, CDR1 is SGHVS and CDR2 is FNYEAQ. The V end lost 0 bases, the J end lost 5 bases, and 16 bases lay between the germline ends. There are 16 residues in the CDR3. For the CDR3, the DNA is TGTGCCAGCAGCTTAGCCGTTACAGGGAGGGGGGAGACCCAGTACTTC. It encodes CASSLAVTGRGETQYF.

The V and J genes are TRBV29-1 and TRBJ2-1; the D is unclear. The CDR3 runs to 11 residues. Trimming removed 3 bases at V and 4 bases at J, with 4 bases between. Germline V gives CDR1 SQVTM, CDR2 ANQGSEA. The CDR3 here is CSVDEYNEQFF. The CDR3 nucleotides read TGCAGCGTTGACGAATACAATGAGCAGTTCTTC.

The CDR3 loop reads CASPRQGNTEAFF. The CDR3 DNA follows: TGTGCCAGCCCCAGACAGGGGAACACTGAAGCTTTCTTT. The chain recombines TRBV6-6 with TRBJ1-1, with 7 bases lining up with TRBD1. Trimming took 8 bases from V and 1 from J; bases not matched to a gene: 4. Germline V lookup: CDR1 MNHNY, CDR2 SVGAGI (reference sequence). This CDR3 has 13 residues.

V and J are TRBV28 and TRBJ2-3; TRBD2 matches at 8 bases. With V trimmed by 3 bases and J by 2 bases, 4 bases remained unmatched. The CDR3 spans 15 residues. Germline V gene lookup returns CDR1 MDHEN and CDR2 SYDVKM. For the CDR3, the DNA is TGTGCCAGCAGTTTCTTGCGGGGGGACACAGATACGCAGTATTTT. It codes for CASSFLRGDTDTQYF.

The rearrangement links TRBV11-2 to TRBJ2-7; D is possibly TRBD1 or TRBD2 (5 bases each). CDR1 SGHAT and CDR2 FQNNGV come from the germline V gene. The length of the CDR3 is 15 residues. V was trimmed by 3 bases and J by 0 bases, leaving 12 bases between them. CDR3 region: CASSFGRDLSYEQYF. The CDR3 DNA is TGTGCCAGCAGCTTTGGCAGGGACCTCTCCTACGAGCAGTACTTC.

The chain uses TRBV5-1 and TRBJ1-1, with no clear D. The CDR3 runs to 15 residues. From germline, CDR1 is SGHRS and CDR2 YFSETQ. The V gene lost 3 bases and the J gene lost 7 bases, with 19 bases spanning the gap. The CDR3, as DNA: TGCGCCAGCAGCTCCGACGGGTTGGGGTCTGGTGAAGCTTTCTTT. Its translation is CASSSDGLGSGEAFF.

This chain links TRBV19 with TRBJ2-2, with 9 nucleotides matching TRBD1. The germline V gene has CDR1 LNHDA and CDR2 SQIVND (reference sequence). The junction had 10 bases not matched to a gene; V was cut back by 7 bases and J by 13 bases. The CDR3 sequence is 13 residues long. CDR3 nucleotides: TGTGCCAGTACCTCCGGGACAGGGAATGGGCTGTTTTTT. Its protein product is CASTSGTGNGLFF.

This chain connects TRBV28 to TRBJ1-2; TRBD1 is a possible D gene (6 bases). Trimming removed 2 bases from V and 3 bases from J, with 10 bases in between. The germline V gene has CDR1 MDHEN and CDR2 SYDVKM. CDR3 length: 14 residues. In DNA form, the CDR3 reads TGTGCCAGCAGTTTAGGAACAGGGTACTATGGCTACACCTTC. Translated: CASSLGTGYYGYTF.

This clone was seen many times. The rearrangement joins TRBV11-3 to TRBJ1-1; D is uncertain. CDR1 is SGHNT, CDR2 YENEEA, per germline. Trimming took 2 bases from V and 2 from J, leaving 6 bases between them. The CDR3 has 13 residues. This chain's CDR3 is CASSLFPNTEAFF. CDR3 nucleotides: TGTGCCAGCAGCTTATTCCCAAACACTGAAGCTTTCTTT.

Judged by abundance, this clone is medium-sized. The genes are TRBV25-1 and TRBJ2-7, with 10 bases fitting TRBD2. V lost 5 bases to trimming and J lost 4 bases; unmatched junction nucleotides: 5. Germline CDR1 is MGHDK and CDR2 is SYGVNS. The CDR3 covers 14 residues. The CDR3 DNA reads TGTGCCAGCAGTTTAGCGGGGGGTACATACGAGCAGTACTTC. Encoded protein: CASSLAGGTYEQYF.

The genes are TRBV11-2 and TRBJ2-7; D remains ambiguous. Looked up from germline, CDR1 is SGHAT and CDR2 is FQNNGV. The V end was cut by 5 bases, the J end by 10 bases, with 18 bases between. The CDR3 loop spans 13 amino acids. Here the CDR3 DNA reads TGTGCCAGCAGCCCAAAAGATAGGGTCGACCAGTACTTC. It yields the protein CASSPKDRVDQYF.

This chain links TRBV2 with TRBJ1-1; no clear D gene. Germline values: CDR1 SNHLY, CDR2 FYNNEI. The CDR3 has 16 residues. V lost 0 bases, J lost 4 bases, and 15 bases lay in between. The CDR3 coding sequence is TGTGCCAGCAGTGAAGCCGTGGTAGGGTGGCGCACTGAAGCTTTCTTT. This gives the protein CASSEAVVGWRTEAFF.

J is TRBJ2-7 and V is TRBV7-9; tentatively, D is TRBD1 (6 bases). Germline CDR1 SEHNR, CDR2 FQNEAQ (reference sequence). The CDR3 consists of 15 residues. V lost 5 bases and J lost 0, with 14 bases in between. CDR3 nucleotides: TGTGCCAGCAGCAACAGGGTGGGGGCCTCCTACGAGCAGTACTTC. It translates to CASSNRVGASYEQYF.

The chain uses TRBV5-6 and TRBJ2-6, with D unresolved. Trimming took 5 bases from V and 0 from J, leaving 9 bases between them. CDR1 is SGHDT and CDR2 is YYEEEE in the germline V gene. This CDR3 region has 15 residues. CDR3 nucleotide sequence: TGTGCCAGCAGTCTGTTAAGCTCTGGGGCCAACGTCCTGACTTTC. Its protein is CASSLLSSGANVLTF.

This clone showed up just a few times. In nucleotides, the CDR3 is TGTGCCAGCAGCTTAGACAGGGGCTACGAGCAGTACTTC. Protein sequence: CASSLDRGYEQYF. The chain is built from TRBV7-9 and TRBJ2-7, with 7 bases that match TRBD1. V was clipped by 1 base and J by 3 bases; unmatched bases: 0. The CDR3 is 13 amino acids. The germline V gene encodes CDR1 SEHNR and CDR2 FQNEAQ (reference sequence).

The gene calls are TRBV28 and TRBJ2-1, with a tentative D call TRBD1 (6 bases). Trimming took off 2 bases at V and 1 base at J, with 12 bases between the two ends. This CDR3 is 16 amino acids long. Germline CDR1 reads MDHEN; CDR2 reads SYDVKM. The CDR3 nucleotides read TGTGCCAGCAGTTTACTCGGGACACTTTCCTACAATGAGCAGTTCTTC. Its translation is CASSLLGTLSYNEQFF.

CDR3: CSAYTPEITEAFF. The DNA of the CDR3 is TGCAGCGCTTATACTCCTGAGATCACTGAAGCTTTCTTT. The V and J genes are TRBV29-1 and TRBJ1-1; D call uncertain. Germline loops: CDR1 SQVTM, CDR2 ANQGSEA. The CDR3 is 13 amino acids. Trimming left V 7 bases short and J 4 bases short, with 16 bases between. The whole variable domain, filled in from reference TRBV29-1 and TRBJ1-1, reads SAVISQKPSRDICQRGTSLTIQCQVDSQVTMMFWYRQQPGQSLTLIATANQGSEATYESGFVIDKFPISRPNLTFSTLTVSNMSPEDSSIYLCSAYTPEITEAFFGQGTRLTVV.

Of note for this clone: A junction boundary mismatches the germline segment, possibly from a read error. J is TRBJ1-2 and V is TRBV28; D unresolved. The germline gives CDR1 MDHEN, CDR2 SYDVKM. The CDR3 consists of 13 residues. CDR3 sequence reads: CATSSIPNYGYTF. CDR3 bases: TGTGCCACCAGTTCAATCCCTAACTATGGCTACACCTTC.

This clone is a singleton in its sample. CDR3 bases: TGTGCCAGCAGCCAGGGAATCGCCTACGAGCAGTACTTC. Residues: CASSQGIAYEQYF. The chain has TRBV7-9 and TRBJ2-7; possibly TRBD1 for D (5 bases). Looked up from germline, CDR1 is SEHNR and CDR2 is FQNEAQ (reference sequence). V lost 5 bases and J lost 2, with 10 bases in between. The length of the CDR3 is 13 residues.

The chain uses TRBV10-1 and TRBJ2-3; no clear D. CDR3 length equals 12 residues. CDR1 is WNHNN and CDR2 is SYGVQD in the germline V gene (reference sequence). The V gene lost 2 bases and the J gene lost 4 bases, with 4 bases spanning the gap. Here the CDR3 reads CASSEASDTQYF. CDR3 bases: TGCGCCAGCAGTGAGGCGTCAGATACGCAGTATTTT.

The chain has TRBV6-5 and TRBJ1-3; D is possibly TRBD1 (5 bases). Germline-derived CDR1 and CDR2 are MNHEY and SVGAGI. This CDR3 spans 13 amino acids. V was pared by 4 bases and J by 3 bases, with 7 bases between. CDR3 in DNA: TGTGCCAGCAGTTGGGGCTATGGAAACACCATATATTTT. This gives the protein CASSWGYGNTIYF.

This clone was seen a handful of times. The chain employs TRBV2 and TRBJ2-7; D possibly corresponds to TRBD2 (5 bases). CDR1 is SNHLY and CDR2 is FYNNEI in the germline V gene. V gave up 6 bases and J gave up 4 bases, with 7 bases separating them. There are 11 residues in the CDR3. CDR3 amino acids: CASRRGYEQYF. Written as DNA, the CDR3 is TGTGCCAGCAGGCGAGGGTACGAGCAGTACTTC.

This chain joins TRBV7-2 and TRBJ2-1, with D maybe TRBD2 (6 bases). Trimming took 3 bases from V and 0 from J, leaving 6 bases between them. Germline CDR1 and CDR2: SGHTA and FQGNSA. The CDR3 sequence is 14 residues long. The CDR3 loop reads CASSLGGSYNEQFF. DNA of the CDR3: TGTGCCAGCAGCTTGGGAGGCTCCTACAATGAGCAGTTCTTC.

J is TRBJ2-4 and V is TRBV7-3; D possibly corresponds to TRBD2 (7 bases). The CDR3 is made up of 14 amino acids. CDR1 is SGHTA and CDR2 is FQGTGA in the germline V gene. Trimming shortened V by 5 bases and J by 5 bases, and 13 bases separated the two germline ends. CDR3 DNA sequence: TGTGCCAGCAGCACCGGGGGGCGGCAAAACATTCAGTACTTC. Its translation: CASSTGGRQNIQYF.